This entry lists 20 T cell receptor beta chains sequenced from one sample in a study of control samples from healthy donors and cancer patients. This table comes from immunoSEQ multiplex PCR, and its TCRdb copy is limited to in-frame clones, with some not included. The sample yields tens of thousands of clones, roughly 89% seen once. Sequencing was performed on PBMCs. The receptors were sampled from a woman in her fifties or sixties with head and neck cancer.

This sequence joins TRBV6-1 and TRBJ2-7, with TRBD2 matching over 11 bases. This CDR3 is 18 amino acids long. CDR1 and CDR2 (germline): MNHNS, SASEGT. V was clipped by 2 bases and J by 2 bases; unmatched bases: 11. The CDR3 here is CASSETWLAGGPTYEQYF. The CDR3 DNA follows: TGTGCCAGCAGTGAAACCTGGTTAGCGGGAGGGCCGACCTACGAGCAGTACTTC.

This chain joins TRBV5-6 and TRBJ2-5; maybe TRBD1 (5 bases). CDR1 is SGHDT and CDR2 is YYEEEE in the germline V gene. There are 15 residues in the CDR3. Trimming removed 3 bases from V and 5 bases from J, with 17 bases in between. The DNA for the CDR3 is TGTGCCAGCAGCTCCCGGACACCACATGGGGAGACCCAGTACTTC. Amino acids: CASSSRTPHGETQYF.

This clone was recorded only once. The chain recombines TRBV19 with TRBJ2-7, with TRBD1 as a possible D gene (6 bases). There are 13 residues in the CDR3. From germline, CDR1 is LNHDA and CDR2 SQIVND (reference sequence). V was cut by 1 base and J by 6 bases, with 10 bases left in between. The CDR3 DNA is TGTGCCAGTAGTATAGGACAGGTGGGCGAGCAGTACTTC. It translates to CASSIGQVGEQYF.

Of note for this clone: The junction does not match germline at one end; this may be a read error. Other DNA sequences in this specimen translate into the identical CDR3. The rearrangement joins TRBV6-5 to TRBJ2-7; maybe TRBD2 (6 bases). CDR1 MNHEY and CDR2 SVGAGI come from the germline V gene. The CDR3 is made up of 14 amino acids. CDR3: CASSLGGRSYEQYF. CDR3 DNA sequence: TGCGCCAGCAGTTTGGGGGGACGGTCCTACGAGCAGTACTTC.

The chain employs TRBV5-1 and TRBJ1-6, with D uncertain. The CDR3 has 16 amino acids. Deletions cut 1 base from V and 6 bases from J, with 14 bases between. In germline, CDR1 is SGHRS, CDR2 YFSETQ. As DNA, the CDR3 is TGCGCCAGCAGCTTGATCTCTGCCAACCTTAATTCACCCCTCCACTTT. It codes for CASSLISANLNSPLHF.

The CDR3, as DNA: TGTGCCAGCAGTTACTCGGGTCTCGCGAAGCAGCCCCAGCATTTT. Translation gives CASSYSGLAKQPQHF. This chain uses TRBV6-5 with TRBJ1-5; D is unclear. This CDR3 has 15 residues. The germline gives CDR1 MNHEY, CDR2 SVGAGI. V was pared by 0 bases and J by 7 bases, with 13 bases between.

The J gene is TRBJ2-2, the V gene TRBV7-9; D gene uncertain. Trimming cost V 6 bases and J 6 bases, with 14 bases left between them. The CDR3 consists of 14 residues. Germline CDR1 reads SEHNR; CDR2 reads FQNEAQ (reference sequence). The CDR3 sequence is CASRPHGSAGELFF. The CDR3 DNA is TGTGCCAGCAGGCCCCACGGGTCGGCCGGGGAGCTGTTTTTT.

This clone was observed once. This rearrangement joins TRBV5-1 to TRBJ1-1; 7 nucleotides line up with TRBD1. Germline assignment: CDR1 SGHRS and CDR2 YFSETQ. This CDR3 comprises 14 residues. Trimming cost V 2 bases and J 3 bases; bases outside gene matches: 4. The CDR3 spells CASSLQGPDTEAFF. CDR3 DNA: TGCGCCAGCAGCTTACAGGGGCCAGACACTGAAGCTTTCTTT.

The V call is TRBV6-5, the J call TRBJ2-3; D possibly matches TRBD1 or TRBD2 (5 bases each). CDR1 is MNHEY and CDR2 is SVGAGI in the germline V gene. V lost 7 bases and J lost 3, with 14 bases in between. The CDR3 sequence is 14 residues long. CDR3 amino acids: CASTTGPGTDTQYF. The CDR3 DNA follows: TGTGCCAGCACCACGGGGCCGGGAACAGATACGCAGTATTTT.

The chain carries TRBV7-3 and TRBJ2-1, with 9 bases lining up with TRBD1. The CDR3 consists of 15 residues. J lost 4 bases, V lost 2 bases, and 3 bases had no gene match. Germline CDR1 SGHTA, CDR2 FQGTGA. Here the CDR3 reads CASSLPGQGYNEQFF. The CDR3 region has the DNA TGTGCCAGCAGCTTACCGGGACAGGGTTACAATGAGCAGTTCTTC. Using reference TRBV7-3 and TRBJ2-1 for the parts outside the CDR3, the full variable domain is GAGVSQTPSNKVTEKGKYVELRCDPISGHTALYWYRQSLGQGPEFLIYFQGTGAADDSGLPNDRFFAVRPEGSVSTLKIQRTERGDSAVYLCASSLPGQGYNEQFFGPGTRLTVL.

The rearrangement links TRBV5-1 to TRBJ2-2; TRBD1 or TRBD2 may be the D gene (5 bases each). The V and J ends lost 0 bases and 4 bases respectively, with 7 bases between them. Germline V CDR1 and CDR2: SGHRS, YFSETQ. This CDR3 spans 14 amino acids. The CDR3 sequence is CASSLAGGTGELFF. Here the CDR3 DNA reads TGCGCCAGCAGCTTGGCTGGGGGCACCGGGGAGCTGTTTTTT. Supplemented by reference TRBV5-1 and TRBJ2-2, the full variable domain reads KAGVTQTPRYLIKTRGQQVTLSCSPISGHRSVSWYQQTPGQGLQFLFEYFSETQRNKGNFPGRFSGRQFSNSRSEMNVSTLELGDSALYLCASSLAGGTGELFFGEGSRLTVL.

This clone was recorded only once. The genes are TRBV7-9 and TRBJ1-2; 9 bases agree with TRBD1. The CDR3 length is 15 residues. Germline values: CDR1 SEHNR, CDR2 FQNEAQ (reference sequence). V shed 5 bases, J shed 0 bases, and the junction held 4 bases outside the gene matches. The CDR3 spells CASSHGTGPNYGYTF. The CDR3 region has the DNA TGTGCCAGCAGCCACGGGACAGGGCCTAACTATGGCTACACCTTC.

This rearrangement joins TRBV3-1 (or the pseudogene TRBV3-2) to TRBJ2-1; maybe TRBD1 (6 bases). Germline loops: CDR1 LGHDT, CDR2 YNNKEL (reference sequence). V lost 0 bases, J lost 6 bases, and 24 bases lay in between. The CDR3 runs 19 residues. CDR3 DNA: TGTGCCAGCAGCCAAGATCTGGGATCAGGACAGAGGGTACTCAATGAGCAGTTCTTC. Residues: CASSQDLGSGQRVLNEQFF.

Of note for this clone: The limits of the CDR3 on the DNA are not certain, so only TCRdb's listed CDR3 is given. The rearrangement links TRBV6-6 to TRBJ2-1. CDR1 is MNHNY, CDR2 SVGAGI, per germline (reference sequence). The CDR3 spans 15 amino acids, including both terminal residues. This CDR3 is CASSSVLRLNNEQFF.

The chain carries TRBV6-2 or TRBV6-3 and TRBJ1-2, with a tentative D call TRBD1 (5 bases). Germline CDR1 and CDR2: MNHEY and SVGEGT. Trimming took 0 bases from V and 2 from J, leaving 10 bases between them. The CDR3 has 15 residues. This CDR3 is CASSYSSGRNYGYTF. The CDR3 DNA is TGTGCCAGCAGTTACTCGTCGGGACGGAACTATGGCTACACCTTC.

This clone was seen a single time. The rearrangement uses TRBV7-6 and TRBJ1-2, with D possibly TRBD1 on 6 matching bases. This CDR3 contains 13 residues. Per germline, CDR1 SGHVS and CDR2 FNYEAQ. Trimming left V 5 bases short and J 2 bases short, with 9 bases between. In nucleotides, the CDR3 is TGTGCCAGCAGCCCGGACAGAAACTATGGCTACACCTTC. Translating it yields CASSPDRNYGYTF.

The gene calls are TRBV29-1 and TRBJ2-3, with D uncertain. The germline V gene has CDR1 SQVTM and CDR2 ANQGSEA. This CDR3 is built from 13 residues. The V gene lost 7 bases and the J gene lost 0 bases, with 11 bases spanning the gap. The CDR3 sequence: CSAEPTSTDTQYF. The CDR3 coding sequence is TGCAGCGCCGAACCTACTAGCACAGATACGCAGTATTTT.

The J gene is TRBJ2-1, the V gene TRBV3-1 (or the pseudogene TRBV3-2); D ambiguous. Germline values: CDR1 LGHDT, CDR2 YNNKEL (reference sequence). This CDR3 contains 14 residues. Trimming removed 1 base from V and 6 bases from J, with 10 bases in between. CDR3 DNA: TGTGCCAGCAGCCAAGTGTGGCTCATCAATGAGCAGTTCTTC. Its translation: CASSQVWLINEQFF.

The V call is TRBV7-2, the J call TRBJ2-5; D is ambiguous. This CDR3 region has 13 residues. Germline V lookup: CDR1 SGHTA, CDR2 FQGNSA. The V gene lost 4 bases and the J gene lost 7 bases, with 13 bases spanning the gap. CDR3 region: CASSSLATGTQYF. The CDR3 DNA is TGTGCCAGCAGCTCACTGGCGACTGGGACCCAGTACTTC. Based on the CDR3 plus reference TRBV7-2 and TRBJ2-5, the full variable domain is GAGVSQSPSNKVTEKGKDVELRCDPISGHTALYWYRQSLGQGLEFLIYFQGNSAPDKSGLPSDRFSAERTGGSVSTLTIQRTQQEDSAVYLCASSSLATGTQYFGPGTRLLVL.

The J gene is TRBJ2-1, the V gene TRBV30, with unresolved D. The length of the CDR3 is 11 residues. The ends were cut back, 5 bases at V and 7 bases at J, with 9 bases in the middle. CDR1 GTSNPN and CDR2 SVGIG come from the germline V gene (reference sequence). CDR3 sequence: CAWGQENEQFF. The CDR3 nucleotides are TGTGCCTGGGGCCAGGAGAATGAGCAGTTCTTC.